Presented here are 10 T cell receptor beta chains from one specimen sequenced in a study of cytomegalovirus exposure and HLA in healthy donors. With 60 Vbeta and 13 Jbeta primers, the PCR was carried out. Here immunoSEQ multiplex PCR was the method, and the copy in TCRdb shows in-frame clones only, minus some. The table shows roughly 200,000 clones, with about 85% occurring only once. The sample was PBMCs. The receptors stem from a boy younger than 10 in good health and CMV-seronegative.

The rearrangement links TRBV7-9 to TRBJ1-4; 10 nucleotides agree with TRBD1. The CDR3 sequence is 17 residues long. The trim removed 6 bases at V and 0 bases at J, leaving 7 bases unmatched. Germline V gene data show CDR1 as SEHNR and CDR2 as FQNEAQ (reference sequence). CDR3 coding DNA: TGTGCCAGCAGTCAGACAGGGGGCCCCTCAACTAATGAAAAACTGTTTTTT. Translating gives CASSQTGGPSTNEKLFF.

The V gene is TRBV18, the J gene TRBJ1-2; 11 bases line up with TRBD1. This CDR3 spans 16 amino acids. V was clipped by 3 bases and J by 5 bases; unmatched bases: 8. Germline CDR1 reads KGHSH; CDR2 reads LQKENI. As DNA, the CDR3 is TGTGCCAGCTCACCGCTAGAGGGACAGGGGGAATATGGCTACACCTTC. Its protein is CASSPLEGQGEYGYTF.

The rearrangement links TRBV7-3 to TRBJ1-6; 10 bases line up with TRBD1. The CDR3 loop spans 16 amino acids. Trimming removed 2 bases from V and 10 bases from J; junction bases left unmatched: 8. CDR1 SGHTA and CDR2 FQGTGA come from the germline V gene. CDR3 nucleotide sequence: TGTGCCAGCAGCTTAGCCCCCCGGGACAGGGGCTCACCCCTCCACTTT. Its translation is CASSLAPRDRGSPLHF.

This clone was seen just once. The rearrangement joins TRBV7-9 to TRBJ2-1, with D possibly TRBD2 on 5 matching bases. Trimming cost V 4 bases and J 10 bases, with 11 bases left between them. The CDR3 totals 12 residues. Germline CDR1 and CDR2: SEHNR and FQNEAQ (reference sequence). In nucleotides, the CDR3 is TGTGCCAGCAGCTCCCCAGGCGGGGAGCAGTTCTTC. It is translated as CASSSPGGEQFF.

The CDR3 nucleotides read TGTGCCAGCAGTGATCAGGGGGCTTTCCCCTACGAGCAGTACTTC. Its protein product is CASSDQGAFPYEQYF. The chain joins TRBV25-1 to TRBJ2-7, with TRBD1 identical over 8 bases. The germline gives CDR1 MGHDK, CDR2 SYGVNS. The CDR3 is made up of 15 amino acids. Germline trimming cut 3 bases from V and 2 bases from J; bases unmatched to any gene: 6.

The chain couples TRBV28 to TRBJ2-5; 9 bases align to TRBD1. Judging by the DNA end, TRBJ2-7 fits better; the J call may be wrong. CDR3 size: 16 residues. From germline, CDR1 is MDHEN and CDR2 SYDVKM. For the CDR3, the DNA is TGTGCCAGCAGCCTCTGGGGACAGGGCAACTCCTACGAGCAGTACTTC. This gives the protein CASSLWGQGNSYEQYF.

The rearrangement uses TRBV15 and TRBJ1-4; D is unresolved. Trimming stripped 3 bases from V and 1 base from J, with 15 bases between. This CDR3 has 17 amino acids. Germline CDR1 is LNHNV and CDR2 is YYDKDF (reference sequence). The CDR3 nucleotides are TGTGCCACCAGCAGGGCCGTATCTTCGGGAACTAATGAAAAACTGTTTTTT. It codes for CATSRAVSSGTNEKLFF.

This chain links TRBV6-5 with TRBJ2-5; TRBD2 might be the D (6 bases). The CDR3 loop spans 14 amino acids. Trimming stripped 5 bases from V and 2 bases from J, with 12 bases between. From germline, CDR1 is MNHEY and CDR2 SVGAGI. The CDR3 spells CASSPGLPQETQYF. In DNA form, the CDR3 reads TGTGCCAGCAGTCCCGGACTACCGCAAGAGACCCAGTACTTC.

V gene TRBV9 combines with J gene TRBJ2-7; possibly TRBD1 for D (6 bases). Trimming removed 0 bases from V and 2 bases from J, with 9 bases in between. The CDR3 runs 14 residues. CDR1 SGDLS and CDR2 YYNGEE come from the germline V gene. The CDR3 sequence: CASSVGTDPYEQYF. The CDR3, as DNA: TGTGCCAGCAGCGTAGGGACAGACCCCTACGAGCAGTACTTC.

The V gene is TRBV30, the J gene TRBJ1-3; D is possibly TRBD1 (6 bases). CDR3 size: 13 residues. Trimming removed 3 bases from V and 8 bases from J, with 14 bases in between. From germline, CDR1 is GTSNPN and CDR2 SVGIG (reference sequence). The CDR3 here is CAWSYRAGDTIYF. The CDR3 nucleotides read TGTGCCTGGAGCTACAGGGCAGGGGACACCATATATTTT.